This TCR beta chain appears in the sequencing data of a study of T-cell reconstitution after alpha-beta-depleted transplantation in children. Unique molecular identifiers were used to barcode this TCRbeta library. MiXCR, run by TCRdb on the PCR reads, gives a single entry per CDR3 protein. The sample carries about 300,000 distinct CDR3 sequences, over 9.5% recorded once. This clonotype appeared many times. J gave up 1 base and V 6 bases, and 5 bases lay outside the gene matches. CDR1 is MNHNS, CDR2 SASEGT, per germline. The CDR3 loop spans 15 amino acids. Material: PBMCs, obtained before TCRalphabeta/CD19-depleted stem cell transplant. This chain uses TRBV6-1 with TRBJ2-1, with 8 bases lining up with TRBD2. The clonotype was recovered from a boy younger than two with acute myeloid leukemia, due to receive a stem cell transplant. The CDR3 is CASSHGGRSYNEQFF. The DNA for the CDR3 is TGTGCCAGCAGCCACGGCGGGAGGTCCTACAATGAGCAGTTCTTC.